A single TCR beta chain is shown here with its context. No antigen is known for it. One base away there is no much larger clone; base qualities are not given. Cut back by 2 bases and 6 bases, the V and J ends lie 11 bases apart. The germline V gene (reference sequence) gives CDR1 as LGHDT and CDR2 as YNNKEL. The CDR3 has 15 amino acids, counting the end cysteine and phenylalanine. Only the CDR3 portion is preserved as DNA: 45 bases, with reading frame beginning at the first base. To demonstrate the VDJtools post-analysis software, TCR beta repertoires were profiled from the peripheral blood of more than 10 young patients with multiple sclerosis. The multiple sclerosis patients were children and adolescents ranging in age from 6 to 15 years. This sample was taken from a study of post-analysis software for immune sequencing data (dated by TCRdb to the mid-2010s). A note on the overall study: Disease courses on record covered relapsing-remitting, secondary progressive and progressive-relapsing multiple sclerosis, though some patients had no subtype annotation. The patient repertoires were set against 10 or so previously published healthy control repertoires from donors whose ages ranged from roughly 6 to 27 years. A subset of samples was prepared in parallel using single-end sample barcoding, then pooled and co-amplified after Illumina adapter ligation. Beyond this particular receptor, the publication reports: Compared with controls, multiple sclerosis patients had significantly lower normalized Chao1 diversity, a finding suggesting substantial peripheral T-cell clonal expansion. Four to six TRBV segments, including TRBV5-6, TRBV5-1 and TRBV20-1, were significantly more frequent in patients than controls. The control group was slightly older than the multiple sclerosis patient group. When samples were clustered directly using the F measure, samples prepared in the same batch co-clustered strongly, which prompted a batch-effect correction.

Libraries were prepared through PCR. Sequencing was carried out with an Illumina HiSeq 2500. To reduce PCR and sequencing biases, unique molecular identifiers were built into the TCR beta cDNA libraries. Some 500,000 cDNA molecules were obtained per 1 to 10 million input T cells, so each molecule approximated one T cell. The patient libraries were prepared and sequenced using the same protocol as the earlier healthy control dataset. Within a given batch, samples were prepared together, multiplexed and sequenced on the same HiSeq lane. The study's processing was this. Raw barcoded reads were processed with MIGEC, and single-read molecular identifier groups were discarded before consensus assembly and CDR3 extraction. Clonotype tables were post-analysed with VDJtools, normalizing diversity by down-sampling all datasets to the smallest sample size. Repertoire overlap clustering matched CDR3 amino acid but not nucleotide sequences to correct batch-related cross-sample contamination. Through fastp at Q25 and MiXCR, TCRdb rebuilt clones from the public reads, retaining in-frame beta chains. Every distinct CDR3 protein forms one entry, paired with its most common genes and DNA. TCRdb, not the authors, supplied the V and J calls. Within this sample are roughly 650,000 distinct CDR3 sequences, with approximately 59% of them counted one time only. Of the sample, approximately 10% falls within the top ten clones.

The TCR originated in a girl aged 2-10 years with multiple sclerosis. The sample taken for sequencing was blood. The rearrangement joined TRBV3-1 to TRBJ1-6; D gene: possibly TRBD1, on 5 matching bases. The nucleotides are TGTGCCAGCAGCCAAATGGGGGGAAGTAATTCACCCCTCCACTTT. Its amino acids are CASSQMGGSNSPLHF.